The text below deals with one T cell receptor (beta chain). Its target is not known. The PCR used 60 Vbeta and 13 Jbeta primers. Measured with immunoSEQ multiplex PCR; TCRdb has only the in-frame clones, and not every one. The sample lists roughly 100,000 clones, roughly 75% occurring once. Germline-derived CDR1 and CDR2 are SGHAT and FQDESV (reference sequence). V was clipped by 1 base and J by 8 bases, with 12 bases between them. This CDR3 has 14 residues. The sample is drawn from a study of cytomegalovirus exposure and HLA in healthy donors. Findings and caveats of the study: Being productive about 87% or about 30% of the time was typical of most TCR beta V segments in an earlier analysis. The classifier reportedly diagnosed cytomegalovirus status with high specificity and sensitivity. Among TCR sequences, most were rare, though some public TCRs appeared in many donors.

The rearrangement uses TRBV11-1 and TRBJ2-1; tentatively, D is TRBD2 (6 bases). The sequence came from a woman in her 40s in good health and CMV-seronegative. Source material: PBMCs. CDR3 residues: CASSLVLQRDEQFF. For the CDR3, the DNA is TGTGCCAGCAGCTTAGTCCTGCAGCGGGATGAGCAGTTCTTC.